These 2 T cell receptor beta chains originate from one sample sequenced in a study of low-dose radiotherapy and immunotherapy resistance in tumors. TRAV- and TRBV-specific primers, spanning alpha and beta chains, primed first-strand cDNA. The TCRs were subjected to amplification over about 19 PCR cycles employing a constant-region primer in conjunction with a V-primer adapter. TCRdb reanalysed the reads using MiXCR and keeps one entry per CDR3 protein. The repertoire holds roughly 100,000 distinct CDR3 sequences, with less than 25% as singletons. Time point described: after trial treatment. This sample's treatment: LDRT plus nivolumab, ipilimumab, low-dose cyclophosphamide and aspirin (RACIN trial). The sample consisted of PBMCs, taken after low-dose radiotherapy plus immunotherapy. The source of these receptors is a male donor with prostate cancer.

The chain is built from TRBV10-3 and TRBJ1-4, with D possibly being TRBD1 (5 bases). The CDR3 length is 15 residues. Germline lookup yields CDR1 ENHRY and CDR2 SYGVKD. V lost 3 bases and J lost 0, with 8 bases in between. The CDR3 DNA sequence: TGTGCCATCAGTGAAAGGGGCGCAACTAATGAAAAACTGTTTTTT. Translated, it gives CAISERGATNEKLFF.

The table lists this clonotype with many counts. V usage is TRBV5-1 and J usage is TRBJ2-5, with D perhaps matching TRBD1 or TRBD2 (5 bases each). The V gene lost 0 bases and the J gene lost 5 bases, with 11 bases spanning the gap. This CDR3 has 14 amino acids. Germline V gene data show CDR1 as SGHRS and CDR2 as YFSETQ. The CDR3 DNA reads as TGCGCCAGCAGCTTGGATCTGGGGGAGGAGACCCAGTACTTC. Protein: CASSLDLGEETQYF.